Presented here are 24 T cell receptor beta chains from one specimen sequenced in a study of T cells in Graves' hyperthyroidism and ophthalmopathy. Amplification yielded TCR beta CDR3 regions, with RNA transcripts as the source. An initial round of RT-PCR targeting the TCR CDR3 relied on the HTBI primer set. TCRdb analysed the multiplex PCR reads with MiXCR anew, one entry per CDR3 protein. Of about 420,000 distinct CDR3 sequences listed, approximately 14% are singletons. The sample taken for sequencing was blood. The source is a woman aged 18-30 years with Graves' hyperthyroidism.

The V and J genes are TRBV9 and TRBJ2-3, with a tentative D call TRBD1 (5 bases). The CDR3 is made up of 15 amino acids. Germline lookup yields CDR1 SGDLS and CDR2 YYNGEE. Between the trimmed V and J ends, which lost 4 bases and 1 base, there was a span of 13 bases. CDR3 coding DNA: TGTGCCAGCAGCCTCCAGGGTTGGGGCACAGATACGCAGTATTTT. Protein sequence: CASSLQGWGTDTQYF.

This clonotype was seen ten or more times. This chain connects TRBV28 to TRBJ2-3, with D tentatively TRBD2 (6 bases). The CDR3 length is 19 residues. Germline V gene lookup returns CDR1 MDHEN and CDR2 SYDVKM. V was trimmed by 5 bases and J by 8 bases, leaving 32 bases between them. The CDR3, as DNA: TGTGCCAGCAGTCCAATCCCCAAGACGCTAGTATTTCTGGGGGGTACGCAGTATTTT. Its protein is CASSPIPKTLVFLGGTQYF.

This clonotype has at least ten counts. CDR3 in DNA: TGCGCCAGCAGCTATACGGGAGAGGGTTACGAGCAGTACTTC. Residues: CASSYTGEGYEQYF. The chain uses TRBV5-1 and TRBJ2-7, with D perhaps matching TRBD2 (6 bases). V lost 3 bases and J lost 4, with 14 bases in between. The CDR3 contains 14 residues. The germline V gene encodes CDR1 SGHRS and CDR2 YFSETQ.

This clonotype was recorded a few times. Here the CDR3 reads CASSSRTGNDNEQFF. CDR3 nucleotides: TGTGCCAGCAGCTCCCGGACAGGGAACGACAATGAGCAGTTCTTC. The V call is TRBV7-6, the J call TRBJ2-1, with TRBD1 matching 8 bases. V lost 4 bases and J lost 5; bases outside the gene matches: 7. Germline loops: CDR1 SGHVS, CDR2 FNYEAQ. This CDR3 is 15 amino acids long.

CDR3 sequence (DNA): TGTGCCAGCAGTAAAAGAGAGGGAAACTATGGCTACACCTTC. Protein sequence: CASSKREGNYGYTF. This chain joins TRBV11-2 and TRBJ1-2; D unclear. Trimming pared 6 bases from V and 2 bases from J, leaving 13 bases between. Germline CDR1 is SGHAT and CDR2 is FQNNGV. The CDR3 runs 14 residues.

This clonotype was recorded many times. This chain joins TRBV12-3 or TRBV12-4 and TRBJ1-2; D is unresolved. V was trimmed by 2 bases and J by 4 bases, leaving 8 bases between them. The CDR3 runs 13 residues. CDR3 nucleotides: TGTGCCAGCAGTTTATACGGAACCTATGGCTACACCTTC. Amino acids: CASSLYGTYGYTF.

This clonotype was detected only a few times. The chain employs TRBV6-5 and TRBJ1-1; D gene unclear. Germline-derived CDR1 and CDR2 are MNHEY and SVGAGI. The length of the CDR3 is 14 residues. V lost 0 bases and J lost 6, with 11 bases in between. The CDR3 protein is CASSYSGRSSEAFF. The CDR3 region has the DNA TGTGCCAGCAGTTACTCTGGCAGAAGCTCTGAAGCTTTCTTT.

The table lists this clonotype with a few counts. The chain employs TRBV29-1 and TRBJ2-3; 7 nucleotides line up with TRBD1. The CDR3 consists of 12 residues. The J segment lost 4 bases and the V segment lost 6 bases, leaving 4 bases of the junction unmatched. Germline V gene sequence: CDR1 SQVTM, CDR2 ANQGSEA. The CDR3 region is CSVLTGADTQYF. The CDR3 coding sequence is TGCAGCGTCCTTACAGGGGCAGATACGCAGTATTTT.

The gene calls are TRBV20-1 and TRBJ2-5, with 14 bases that match TRBD2. Germline-derived CDR1 and CDR2 are DFQATT and SNEGSKA (reference sequence). The CDR3 loop spans 13 amino acids. Losses at the gene ends were 6 bases for V and 8 bases for J; bases not matched to a gene: 5. CDR3 protein: CSAGTSGSKTQYF. The CDR3 DNA reads TGCAGTGCCGGGACTAGCGGGAGTAAAACCCAGTACTTC.

This clonotype was detected many times. The chain carries TRBV2 and TRBJ2-7; 7 positions match TRBD1. CDR1 is SNHLY and CDR2 is FYNNEI in the germline V gene. The V segment lost 8 bases and the J segment 4 bases; nucleotides outside the gene matches: 11. The CDR3 spans 14 residues. CDR3 sequence (DNA): TGTGCCAGCCGCGGACAGGAAAACTTTTACGAGCAGTACTTC. As protein: CASRGQENFYEQYF. Combining the CDR3 with reference TRBV2 and TRBJ2-7 gives the whole variable domain EPEVTQTPSHQVTQMGQEVILRCVPISNHLYFYWYRQILGQKVEFLVSFYNNEISEKSEIFDDQFSVERPDGSNFTLKIRSTKLEDSAMYFCASRGQENFYEQYFGPGTRLTVT.

The V call is TRBV6-1, the J call TRBJ2-1, with 12 bases identical to TRBD2. V was pared by 1 base and J by 6 bases, with 4 bases of the junction left unmatched. The germline CDR1 and CDR2 sequences are MNHNS and SASEGT. This CDR3 has 16 residues. The CDR3 nucleotides read TGTGCCAGCAGTGAAGAGGCTAGCGGGGGGGGCAATGAGCAGTTCTTC. Translated: CASSEEASGGGNEQFF.

This sequence joins TRBV28 and TRBJ1-2; 8 positions match TRBD1. V lost 6 bases, J lost 2 bases, and 5 bases stayed unmatched. There are 14 residues in the CDR3. Germline values: CDR1 MDHEN, CDR2 SYDVKM. CDR3 amino acids: CASRQTGANYGYTF. The CDR3 DNA reads TGTGCCAGCAGACAGACAGGGGCGAACTATGGCTACACCTTC.

The chain couples TRBV12-3 or TRBV12-4 to TRBJ1-3; D remains unclear. The CDR3 covers 11 residues. Deletions cut 3 bases from V and 8 bases from J, with 5 bases between. The CDR3 loop is CASSFLDTIYF. For the CDR3, the DNA is TGTGCCAGCAGTTTTTTGGACACCATATATTTT.

This clonotype was found many times. As DNA, the CDR3 is TGTGCCAGCAGTGAACCGGGACAGGGGGCTCGAGAGACCCAGTACTTC. This encodes CASSEPGQGARETQYF. V usage is TRBV6-1 and J usage is TRBJ2-5; 12 positions agree with TRBD1. Germline V gene sequence: CDR1 MNHNS, CDR2 SASEGT. Losses at the gene ends were 2 bases for V and 4 bases for J; bases not matched to a gene: 5. The CDR3 contains 16 residues.

This clonotype showed up many times. The J gene is TRBJ2-1, the V gene TRBV11-2; TRBD1 agrees at 7 bases. V lost 5 bases and J lost 0; bases outside the gene matches: 7. Germline V gene data show CDR1 as SGHAT and CDR2 as FQNNGV. This CDR3 has 16 amino acids. CDR3 coding DNA: TGTGCCAGCAGCACACACAGGGGTGTCTCCTACAATGAGCAGTTCTTC. Translated, it gives CASSTHRGVSYNEQFF. Drawing the rest from reference TRBV11-2 and TRBJ2-1, the complete variable domain is EAGVAQSPRYKIIEKRQSVAFWCNPISGHATLYWYQQILGQGPKLLIQFQNNGVVDDSQLPKDRFSAERLKGVDSTLKIQPAKLEDSAVYLCASSTHRGVSYNEQFFGPGTRLTVL.

This clonotype has ten or more counts. The chain carries TRBV12-3 or TRBV12-4 and TRBJ1-1, with D maybe TRBD1 (6 bases). Trimming removed 3 bases at V and 5 bases at J, with 10 bases between. The CDR3 covers 13 residues. CDR3 loop: CASSFEQGTEAFF. The CDR3 region has the DNA TGTGCCAGCAGTTTTGAGCAGGGGACTGAAGCTTTCTTT.

Remarks on this clonotype: A read error is possible here, since a much larger clone lies one base away. The chain has TRBV10-3 and TRBJ1-1; no firm D call. The CDR3 has 16 amino acids. V dropped 4 bases and J dropped 3 bases, with 18 bases sitting between them. Looked up from germline, CDR1 is ENHRY and CDR2 is SYGVKD. Here the CDR3 reads CAISAPRSRWDTEAFF. The CDR3 region has the DNA TGTGCCATCAGTGCCCCCCGATCCAGGTGGGACACTGAAGCTTTCTTT.

This clonotype has more than one count but fewer than ten. The chain employs TRBV30 and TRBJ2-3, with TRBD1 matching 12 bases. The V gene end was trimmed by 4 bases and the J gene end by 0 bases; junction bases not matched to a gene: 20. CDR1 and CDR2 (germline): GTSNPN, SVGIG (reference sequence). This CDR3 has 21 residues. CDR3 amino acids: CAWMGDRGQNGVNTSTDTQYF. CDR3 bases: TGTGCCTGGATGGGGGACAGGGGGCAAAATGGGGTAAATACTAGCACAGATACGCAGTATTTT.

This clonotype showed up many times. V and J are TRBV3-1 and TRBJ1-1; weak D call: TRBD1 (5 bases). V was cut by 0 bases and J by 5 bases, with 10 bases left in between. Per germline, CDR1 LGHDT and CDR2 YNNKEL (reference sequence). CDR3 length: 14 amino acids. The CDR3 DNA sequence: TGTGCCAGCAGCCAAGACTGGGGCGAGACTGAAGCTTTCTTT. Its translation is CASSQDWGETEAFF.

Ten or more counts support this clonotype. V is TRBV6-5 and J is TRBJ1-4; perhaps TRBD1 as D (6 bases). The CDR3 length is 15 residues. Germline CDR1 MNHEY, CDR2 SVGAGI. V gave up 0 bases and J gave up 4 bases, with 9 bases separating them. CDR3 coding DNA: TGTGCCAGCAGTTACTCCCGGGGGCATAATGAAAAACTGTTTTTT. Residues: CASSYSRGHNEKLFF.

A remark on this clonotype: Germline and junction disagree at one end, which may indicate a read error. V and J are TRBV7-3 and TRBJ1-4; D ambiguous. The CDR3 covers 15 residues. Germline lookup yields CDR1 SGHTA and CDR2 FQGTGA. DNA for the CDR3: TGTGCCAGCAGCCTGGCCGGTGAGAAGTGGGAAAAACTGGTTTTT. As protein: CASSLAGEKWEKLVF.

The chain joins TRBV6-1 to TRBJ2-3; D not certain. The V end was cut by 6 bases, the J end by 3 bases, with 16 bases between. Germline assignment: CDR1 MNHNS and CDR2 SASEGT. The CDR3 consists of 15 residues. The CDR3 reads CASSPGEVNTDTQYF. The CDR3 bases are TGTGCCAGCAGCCCCGGCGAGGTCAATACAGATACGCAGTATTTT.

At least ten counts were recorded for this clonotype. The gene calls are TRBV18 and TRBJ2-3; D not certain. Trimming removed 7 bases at V and 5 bases at J, with 13 bases between. The germline V gene encodes CDR1 KGHSH and CDR2 LQKENI. This CDR3 comprises 13 residues. CDR3 DNA sequence: TGTGCCAGCTTCGGGTCTAGAGTAGATACGCAGTATTTT. As protein: CASFGSRVDTQYF.

This clonotype was observed at least ten times. V usage is TRBV7-9 and J usage is TRBJ2-7; no firm D call. Germline loops: CDR1 SEHNR, CDR2 FQNEAQ (reference sequence). The length of the CDR3 is 13 residues. V lost 4 bases and J 3 bases, leaving 10 bases between the germline ends. CDR3 protein: CASSSGRYYEQYF. For the CDR3, the DNA is TGTGCCAGCAGCTCTGGCCGTTACTACGAGCAGTACTTC.